Below are 23 T cell receptor beta chains sequenced from a single sample in a study of T-cell reconstitution after alpha-beta-depleted transplantation in children listed by TCRdb under 2016. The library was built by means of PCR. The sequencer listed for this sample is Illumina HiSeq 2500. TCR libraries were prepared with molecular barcoding, using unique molecular identifiers to normalize TCRbeta repertoire quantification. TCRdb reprocessed the public reads (quality trimming at Q25 with fastp, clone calling with MiXCR) and kept in-frame beta chains. Here each entry gathers all rows of one CDR3 protein and keeps the most common genes and DNA. This sample gives 600,000 to 800,000 distinct CDR3 sequences in total; around 12% of them show up just once. The top ten clonotypes cover 0.79% of the sample. The treatment or condition label on this specimen signifies: allogeneic hematopoietic cell transplantation with graft depleted of TCRalphabeta T cells and CD19 B cells.

The sequencing used PBMCs, collected before TCRalphabeta/CD19-depleted stem cell transplant. The receptors originated from a girl aged 2-10 years with congenital amegakaryocytic thrombocytopenia, due to receive a stem cell transplant.

The gene calls are TRBV7-9 and TRBJ2-5; 8 nucleotides agree with TRBD2. Per germline, CDR1 SEHNR and CDR2 FQNEAQ (reference sequence). CDR3 size: 15 residues. With V trimmed by 2 bases and J by 5 bases, 7 bases remained unmatched. For the CDR3, the DNA is TGTGCCAGCAGCTTAAGGGGCGGGAGGTCCGAGACCCAGTACTTC. It yields the protein CASSLRGGRSETQYF.

This clonotype was detected many times. The CDR3 region is CSARDLAGGSYEQYF. Written as DNA, the CDR3 is TGCAGTGCTAGAGATCTAGCGGGAGGTTCCTACGAGCAGTACTTC. The chain links TRBV20-1 to TRBJ2-7, with 11 nucleotides matching TRBD2. CDR3 length: 15 amino acids. The germline V gene encodes CDR1 DFQATT and CDR2 SNEGSKA (reference sequence). J gave up 1 base and V 0 bases, and 2 bases lay outside the gene matches.

This clonotype was counted many times. V and J are TRBV10-3 and TRBJ2-5; 9 bases are shared with TRBD2. V was clipped by 2 bases and J by 5 bases; unmatched bases: 12. The CDR3 covers 17 residues. Germline V gene lookup returns CDR1 ENHRY and CDR2 SYGVKD. In DNA, the CDR3 is TGTGCCATCAGTGAGGGAAATAGCGGGAGCTTCGGGGAGACCCAGTACTTC. This codes for CAISEGNSGSFGETQYF.

This clonotype was counted a few times. The chain employs TRBV11-2 and TRBJ2-1; 7 bases align to TRBD2. Germline V lookup: CDR1 SGHAT, CDR2 FQNNGV. Trimming removed 1 base from V and 7 bases from J; junction bases left unmatched: 7. This CDR3 has 15 residues. CDR3 in amino acids: CASSLGVAGVNEQFF. The DNA of the CDR3 is TGTGCCAGCAGCTTAGGGGTGGCGGGAGTTAATGAGCAGTTCTTC.

This clonotype was observed a handful of times. The V gene is TRBV12-3 or TRBV12-4, the J gene TRBJ2-3; TRBD1 matches at 7 bases. CDR3 length equals 15 residues. V was clipped by 5 bases and J by 1 base; unmatched bases: 6. The CDR3 nucleotides are TGTGCCAGCAGTCCCACAGGGGCTCGCACAGATACGCAGTATTTT. Translation gives CASSPTGARTDTQYF.

In its sample, this clonotype was seen once. This chain connects TRBV12-3 or TRBV12-4 to TRBJ2-7; possible D gene TRBD2, 6 bases. This CDR3 contains 14 residues. Trimming took 6 bases from V and 2 from J, leaving 14 bases between them. CDR3 residues: CASSPTSMAYEQYF. CDR3 coding DNA: TGTGCCAGCAGCCCGACTAGTATGGCCTACGAGCAGTACTTC.

As concerns this clonotype: A much bigger clone sits one base away, suggesting this may be a read error. The rearrangement joins TRBV12-3 or TRBV12-4 to TRBJ1-5; a possible D gene is TRBD1 (5 bases). Trimming removed 3 bases at V and 5 bases at J, with 17 bases between. CDR3 length: 16 residues. Here the CDR3 reads CASSFPGLSGDQPQHF. For the CDR3, the DNA is TGTGCCAGCAGTTTCCCGGGGCTCAGCGGGGATCAGCCCCAGCATTTT.

This chain links TRBV20-1 with TRBJ1-1; 7 bases map to TRBD1. With 7 bases clipped from V and 0 bases from J, the junction kept 11 bases outside the gene matches. CDR1 is DFQATT, CDR2 SNEGSKA, per germline (reference sequence). The CDR3 has 15 residues. The DNA for the CDR3 is TGCAGTGGACCGGGACAGACAACCATGAACACTGAAGCTTTCTTT. Its translation is CSGPGQTTMNTEAFF.

This clonotype showed up just a few times. CDR3 sequence (DNA): TGCGCCAGCAGCTTGGATGGGGCGAACACTGAAGCTTTCTTT. Translating it yields CASSLDGANTEAFF. The rearrangement links TRBV5-1 to TRBJ1-1, with TRBD1 as a possible D gene (5 bases). The V end was cut by 0 bases, the J end by 1 base, with 7 bases between. The CDR3 extends over 14 amino acids. CDR1 is SGHRS and CDR2 is YFSETQ in the germline V gene.

This clonotype was detected many times. The rearrangement links TRBV20-1 to TRBJ2-3, with 10 positions matching TRBD2. From germline, CDR1 is DFQATT and CDR2 SNEGSKA (reference sequence). V lost 5 bases and J lost 0; bases outside the gene matches: 14. The CDR3 loop spans 18 amino acids. In DNA form, the CDR3 reads TGCAGTGCTCCCGGACTAGCGGTAGTTGCTAGGAGCACAGATACGCAGTATTTT. Translating it yields CSAPGLAVVARSTDTQYF.

This clonotype was detected ten times or more. This sequence joins TRBV20-1 and TRBJ2-1, with a possible D match to TRBD2 (6 bases). The CDR3 is made up of 14 amino acids. The V and J ends lost 1 base and 1 base respectively, with 8 bases between them. Germline CDR1 is DFQATT and CDR2 is SNEGSKA (reference sequence). CDR3 sequence: CSARVRGSYNEQFF. The CDR3 coding sequence is TGCAGTGCTAGAGTGCGGGGATCCTACAATGAGCAGTTCTTC.

The chain couples TRBV30 to TRBJ1-4; D remains unclear. Germline assignment: CDR1 GTSNPN and CDR2 SVGIG (reference sequence). The V and J ends lost 5 bases and 8 bases respectively, with 12 bases between them. The CDR3 extends over 12 amino acids. The CDR3 region is CAWAGGGEKLFF. CDR3 DNA: TGTGCCTGGGCAGGTGGAGGGGAAAAACTGTTTTTT.

This clonotype was counted many times. The chain links TRBV29-1 to TRBJ1-1; D is ambiguous. V gave up 6 bases and J gave up 2 bases, with 13 bases separating them. This CDR3 is built from 13 residues. Per germline, CDR1 SQVTM and CDR2 ANQGSEA. The CDR3: CSVPGVANTEAFF. CDR3 DNA: TGCAGCGTCCCTGGGGTGGCCAACACTGAAGCTTTCTTT.

This clonotype was counted only a few times. V usage is TRBV5-1 and J usage is TRBJ2-7, with D perhaps matching TRBD1 (6 bases). The V end lost 6 bases, the J end lost 1 base, and 23 bases lay between the germline ends. The CDR3 has 17 amino acids. Germline-derived CDR1 and CDR2 are SGHRS and YFSETQ. The DNA for the CDR3 is TGCGCCAGCACCTCTCAGGGGAGTCTGGGCGGTTCCTACGAGCAGTACTTC. It codes for CASTSQGSLGGSYEQYF.

The gene calls are TRBV4-1 and TRBJ2-5, with D perhaps matching TRBD1 (6 bases). This CDR3 has 14 amino acids. Germline V gene sequence: CDR1 MGHRA, CDR2 YSYEKL. Trimming left V 3 bases short and J 4 bases short, with 12 bases between. CDR3 DNA: TGCGCCAGCAGCCAGGTTACAGGGCCAGAGACCCAGTACTTC. Its protein product is CASSQVTGPETQYF.

This clonotype was counted many times. The chain combines TRBV11-1 with TRBJ2-1, with no clear D. The V gene lost 5 bases and the J gene lost 0 bases, with 14 bases spanning the gap. CDR1 and CDR2 from the germline V gene are SGHAT and FQDESV (reference sequence). The CDR3 is 16 amino acids. The CDR3 sequence is CASSPKRPNSYNEQFF. CDR3 in DNA: TGTGCCAGCAGCCCAAAACGGCCTAACTCCTACAATGAGCAGTTCTTC.

Ten or more counts support this clonotype. CDR3 sequence (DNA): TGTGCCAGCATCCTCGACAGGGGGTCCTACGAGCAGTACTTC. Residues: CASILDRGSYEQYF. The rearrangement joins TRBV2 to TRBJ2-7; 9 nucleotides match TRBD1. After removal of 7 bases from V and 1 base from J, the junction contained 5 bases not matched to a gene. Germline V gene lookup returns CDR1 SNHLY and CDR2 FYNNEI. CDR3 length: 14 residues.

The rearrangement uses TRBV12-3 or TRBV12-4 and TRBJ2-1; D possibly corresponds to TRBD2 (6 bases). The CDR3 sequence is 15 residues long. V lost 4 bases, J lost 9 bases, and 19 bases lay in between. CDR3 nucleotides: TGTGCCAGCAGTTGGGGGACTTTGGCACGGGGTGAGCAGTTCTTC. This codes for CASSWGTLARGEQFF.

This clonotype has at least ten counts. The chain joins TRBV20-1 to TRBJ2-7, with a possible D match to TRBD2 (6 bases). The CDR3 is 13 residues long. From germline, CDR1 is DFQATT and CDR2 SNEGSKA (reference sequence). V was shortened by 5 bases and J by 5 bases, with 16 bases between the two germline ends. This CDR3 is CSAPRELGHEQYF. Here the CDR3 DNA reads TGCAGTGCTCCTCGGGAGTTAGGGCACGAGCAGTACTTC.

This clonotype has more than one count but fewer than ten. V and J are TRBV7-9 and TRBJ2-1; TRBD2 aligns across 8 bases. Germline CDR1 and CDR2: SEHNR and FQNEAQ (reference sequence). CDR3 length: 17 residues. Trimming removed 7 bases from V and 1 base from J; junction bases left unmatched: 12. CDR3 protein: CASIFDGRARSYNEQFF. CDR3 nucleotides: TGTGCCAGCATCTTTGACGGGAGGGCCAGATCCTACAATGAGCAGTTCTTC.

This clonotype has a count of ten or more. The V call is TRBV5-6, the J call TRBJ1-5; 10 bases fit TRBD1. The CDR3 consists of 14 residues. Germline CDR1 and CDR2: SGHDT and YYEEEE. J lost 9 bases, V lost 2 bases, and 5 bases had no gene match. CDR3 bases: TGTGCCAGCAGCTTTGGACAGGGGGTTTCGCCCCAGCATTTT. It is translated as CASSFGQGVSPQHF.

This clonotype was detected ten times or more. The V call is TRBV2, the J call TRBJ2-3; D not certain. Germline V gives CDR1 SNHLY, CDR2 FYNNEI. V lost 3 bases to trimming and J lost 0 bases, with 7 bases between them. This CDR3 has 14 amino acids. CDR3 region: CASSDSRSTDTQYF. The CDR3 coding sequence is TGTGCCAGCAGTGACTCCCGTAGCACAGATACGCAGTATTTT.

This clonotype came up a few times. The gene calls are TRBV7-3 and TRBJ1-1; 7 bases match TRBD1. Trimming took 5 bases from V and 7 from J; bases not matched to a gene: 4. CDR1 is SGHTA and CDR2 is FQGTGA in the germline V gene. The CDR3 is 12 residues long. CDR3 nucleotide sequence: TGTGCCAGCAGCGCCGGGACAGATGAAGCTTTCTTT. Translating gives CASSAGTDEAFF.